This entry is about one T cell receptor (beta chain). Antigen specificity is unknown. At the end of nine to ten days of culture, CD4+ T cells were isolated. The individual was infected with SARS-CoV-2 between March and December 2020, as confirmed by PCR. On both days 3 and 7, half of the culture medium was replaced with IL-2 medium. The sample is drawn from a study of vaccination effects on CD4 cells after COVID-19. Produced via immunoSEQ multiplex PCR; TCRdb's table is partial and in-frame only. The top ten hold around 21% of the sample, which has 50,000 to 70,000 clones, under 85% seen once. Per the germline V gene, CDR1 is SGHDT and CDR2 is YYEEEE. The CDR3 has 16 amino acids. V lost 1 base, J lost 8 bases, and 12 bases stayed unmatched.

The V call is TRBV5-6, the J call TRBJ1-2, with TRBD1 matching 9 bases. The material was CD4+ T cells from PBMCs cultured without peptide, obtained before COVID-19 vaccination. The clonotype comes from a human donor who had a prior SARS-CoV-2 infection. The CDR3 DNA reads TGTGCCAGCAGCTTGCCCGATGACAGGGGGTTGGTCGGCTACACCTTC. The encoded protein is CASSLPDDRGLVGYTF.